One sample yielded the 10 T cell receptor beta chains listed below, sequenced in a study of Ad26.COV2.S vaccination and SARS-CoV-2 variants. Sequencing used immunoSEQ multiplex PCR; TCRdb keeps in-frame clones, though not all of them. Of about 410,000 clones in the sample, 89% were seen once. Regarding treatment: over 15 received Ad26.COV2.S at low or high dose, single or two shots; about 5 received placebo; per-sample allocation not given. On day 63 after the first injection, vaccine and placebo recipients gave samples. Sequences were derived from peripheral blood, sampled in a trial of Ad26.COV2.S vaccine versus placebo. These receptors were collected from a person between 18 and 59 years old who received the Ad26.COV2.S COVID-19 vaccine or a placebo.

V and J are TRBV2 and TRBJ2-1; TRBD2 matches 12 bases. Germline V gene sequence: CDR1 SNHLY, CDR2 FYNNEI. J was trimmed by 6 bases and V by 8 bases; bases with no gene match: 20. The CDR3 length is 19 residues. The CDR3 reads CASSPSGGLAGGPGNEQFF. CDR3 sequence (DNA): TGTGCCAGCTCTCCTTCGGGCGGGCTAGCGGGAGGGCCGGGCAATGAGCAGTTCTTC.

The CDR3 DNA reads TGTGCCACCAGCAGAGGGACAGGGGAGGGGGAGCAGTACTTC. It is translated as CATSRGTGEGEQYF. The chain has TRBV15 and TRBJ2-7, with 9 bases lining up with TRBD1. The CDR3 contains 14 residues. Germline lookup yields CDR1 LNHNV and CDR2 YYDKDF (reference sequence). After removal of 1 base from V and 7 bases from J, the junction contained 5 bases not matched to a gene.

The chain is built from TRBV6-5 and TRBJ2-7; 10 bases fit TRBD2. The germline V gene has CDR1 MNHEY and CDR2 SVGAGI. Trimming took 4 bases from V and 2 from J; bases not matched to a gene: 5. This CDR3 is built from 15 residues. CDR3 sequence: CASSFSLAGPYEQYF. CDR3 DNA sequence: TGTGCCAGCAGTTTCTCACTAGCGGGACCCTACGAGCAGTACTTC.

The CDR3 spells CASGWGQGKAYGYTF. In nucleotides, the CDR3 is TGTGCTAGTGGCTGGGGACAGGGGAAGGCCTATGGCTACACCTTC. The V gene is TRBV12-5, the J gene TRBJ1-2; 10 bases match TRBD1. The CDR3 contains 15 residues. Germline V gene data show CDR1 as LGHNT and CDR2 as FRNRAP. The V and J ends lost 6 bases and 4 bases, in that order; junction bases with no gene match: 8.

The chain joins TRBV28 to TRBJ2-6; D call uncertain. Germline CDR1 and CDR2: MDHEN and SYDVKM. V was trimmed by 4 bases and J by 4 bases, leaving 8 bases between them. The CDR3 has 14 residues. In DNA, the CDR3 is TGTGCCAGCAGTTCGACCCTCGGGGCCAACGTCCTGACTTTC. It is translated as CASSSTLGANVLTF.

This clone appeared a single time. The gene calls are TRBV5-1 and TRBJ2-5, with 7 bases matching TRBD1. CDR3 length: 14 amino acids. Trimming took 7 bases from V and 1 from J; bases not matched to a gene: 7. Germline V gene lookup returns CDR1 SGHRS and CDR2 YFSETQ. CDR3 in amino acids: CASGLGTAQETQYF. The DNA for the CDR3 is TGCGCCAGCGGACTTGGGACAGCCCAAGAGACCCAGTACTTC.

V and J are TRBV27 and TRBJ1-4; 7 bases line up with TRBD1. The CDR3 is 13 amino acids. Losses at the gene ends were 3 bases for V and 8 bases for J; bases not matched to a gene: 3. Germline loops: CDR1 MNHEY, CDR2 SMNVEV (reference sequence). CDR3 coding DNA: TGTGCCAGCAGTTTTCCAGGGGGGGAAAAACTGTTTTTT. This encodes CASSFPGGEKLFF.

The chain carries TRBV5-1 and TRBJ2-1; 7 bases align to TRBD1. The germline V gene encodes CDR1 SGHRS and CDR2 YFSETQ. The CDR3 consists of 15 residues. V lost 4 bases to trimming and J lost 4 bases; unmatched junction nucleotides: 8. In DNA, the CDR3 is TGCGCCAGCAGCGTGGACAGGAATTTTTACAATGAGCAGTTCTTC. The encoded protein is CASSVDRNFYNEQFF.

The chain employs TRBV10-3 and TRBJ1-1; D gene unclear. Trimming cost V 2 bases and J 6 bases, with 10 bases left between them. CDR3 length: 13 residues. Germline CDR1 is ENHRY and CDR2 is SYGVKD. CDR3 loop: CAISESTAAEAFF. In DNA form, the CDR3 reads TGTGCCATCAGTGAGAGTACGGCAGCTGAAGCTTTCTTT.

The chain is built from TRBV18 and TRBJ1-2; the D is unclear. The CDR3 has 14 amino acids. V lost 6 bases to trimming and J lost 1 base, with 12 bases between them. Germline values: CDR1 KGHSH, CDR2 LQKENI. CDR3 amino acids: CASSAAWINYGYTF. Written as DNA, the CDR3 is TGTGCCAGCTCTGCCGCGTGGATTAACTATGGCTACACCTTC.